The clone carrying this T cell receptor beta chain has only a few counts. Its antigen remains unidentified. The data were obtained in a study of T cell repertoires in cytomegalovirus infection. At the level of the study: Public TCR beta signatures provided an indication of both CMV infection and a matching HLA type.

Study-level findings and limits: HLA-C-restricted CMV-specific TCR beta clonotypes prevailed in the ex vivo response. Using cumulative public TCR beta family frequency, the authors identified those who carried CMV together with the relevant HLA.

TCRdb ran MiXCR on the reads and lists one entry per CDR3 protein. The table shows approximately 700,000 distinct CDR3 sequences, with about a third occurring only once. V was shortened by 5 bases and J by 8 bases, with 19 bases between the two germline ends. From germline, CDR1 is SGHTA and CDR2 FQGNSA. This CDR3 comprises 15 residues. Sequenced material: PBMCs. The sequence derives from a human donor in good health (CMV status not recorded). Some clones in this sample may be carry-over from other donors' samples. This rearrangement joins TRBV7-2 to TRBJ2-1; the D gene is possibly TRBD2 (6 bases). The CDR3 region is CASSLASGGSYEQFF. The CDR3, as DNA: TGTGCCAGCAGCCTGGCGAGCGGAGGGAGTTATGAGCAGTTCTTC.